The present T cell receptor (beta chain) was sequenced within a study of T-cell memory formation after mild COVID-19 (TCRdb year 2021). Notes on the research overall: Most TCR sequence clusters were specific to one of the two donors. T-cell clones expanding and contracting after mild COVID-19 in a couple of donors were tracked by longitudinal TCRalpha and TCRbeta repertoire sequencing. The cohort comprised two young, previously healthy adult volunteers, one female and one male.

A word on this clonotype: The clone's antigen remains unknown. Within one base of it there is no much larger clone, and no base qualities were kept.

General findings and caveats noted by the study authors: Contracting CD4+ clones appeared mostly in the CM and EM memory subsets, whereas CD8+ clones were enriched in EMRA. Only a couple of mild cases were covered by the study, and larger cohorts that include severe cases with pre-infection samples were considered necessary. Some responding clones were detected in pre-infection memory, suggesting pre-existing cross-reactive memory T cells joined the SARS-CoV-2 response. Clones that contracted from day 15 to 85 showed balanced CD4/CD8 phenotypes, whereas a second wave of clones that expanded from day 15 to 37 leaned towards CD4+. Whether the second-wave clones peaking on day 37 were SARS-CoV-2 specific was not confirmed.

The V end gives up 5 bases and the J end 1 base, leaving 5 bases in the junction not matched to a gene. The CDR3 starts with the cysteine, ends with the phenylalanine, and has 15 residues. Solely the CDR3 DNA is kept, with 45 bases framed from the first base. According to the germline V gene, CDR1 reads SGHRS and CDR2 reads YFSETQ. The sequencing machine was an Illumina NovaSeq 6000. Using 5'RACE with constant-segment primers, TCRalpha and TCRbeta cDNA libraries were constructed, with sample barcodes and unique molecular identifiers added in the process. Trizol reagent was used to extract RNA from every sample. Libraries were amplified in two PCR steps, with a second sample barcode and Illumina TruSeq adapters added in the second step. Sequencing of libraries was performed on an Illumina NovaSeq with 2 x 150 bp paired-end reads. Concerning the study's data processing: With migec v1.2.7, reads were demultiplexed and then collapsed into UMI-guided consensus sequences. Using mixcr v2.1.11, the UMI consensuses were aligned to TRA and TRB V and J templates and assembled into clonotypes. Expanded or contracted clonotypes were those called significant by both edgeR and NoisET, with noise models trained on biological replicates. For edgeR calls, a false discovery rate-adjusted p below 0.01 and a log2 fold-change threshold of 1 were applied. As an exploratory analysis of dynamics, max-normalized trajectories of the 1000 most abundant clonotypes were examined with PCA combined with hierarchical clustering. Separately sequenced CD4+ and CD8+ repertoires were used to assign a CD4 or CD8 phenotype to each responding clone. TCRdb reanalyzed the raw reads on its own, using fastp at Q25 for trimming and MiXCR for clone calling, and kept in-frame beta chains. Entries that share a CDR3 protein sequence are merged under the most common genes and DNA. These V and J calls are TCRdb output, not the study's own analysis. Here the sample has roughly 130,000 distinct CDR3 sequences; about 6.5% occur a single time. The top ten hold about 2.2% of the sample.

Ficoll-Paque density gradient centrifugation was the method used to isolate PBMCs. The sequenced material came from PBMCs or a T cell subset sorted from them (not recorded which). The TCR was taken from an adult woman who had mild COVID-19 (a few samples of this study predate the infection). The sample titles of this study are shuffled in the database, so cell type and time point are left out; the donor was told from shared clones. This chain joins TRBV5-1 to TRBJ2-3; 9 central nucleotides agree with TRBD1. The DNA is as follows: TGCGCCAGCAGAAAGAGGGACAGGGGCACAGATACGCAGTATTTT. It translates as CASRKRDRGTDTQYF.